This T cell receptor beta chain derives from a study of beta chain features in type 1 diabetes. Trimming took off 1 base at V and 0 bases at J, with 10 bases between the two ends. Germline V gene data show CDR1 as SGDLS and CDR2 as YYNGEE. The CDR3 spans 15 residues. Study outcomes and limitations: Type 1 diabetes patients showed a moderate but significant shortening of TCRB CDR3s in all four CD4+ subsets. When VDJ junctions were examined, type 1 diabetes patients showed fewer insertions and more deletions. Equally in patients and controls, shorter templates might have been favored by PCR.

It was via CD45RO/CCR7/CD25/CD127/CD95/CD27 that CD4+ naive, central memory, regulatory and stem cell-like memory cells were sorted. The authors reverse transcribed all of the isolated RNA, so sequencing captured expressed TCRB transcripts. The protocol was immunoSEQ multiplex PCR, while the TCRdb copy is restricted to in-frame clones and leaves out a portion. Of a few hundred thousand clones listed, about 14% are singletons. This clone was found a few times. Its antigen is unidentified. The sample comprised naive CD4+ T cells from blood. The sequence came from a man younger than 40 with type 1 diabetes. The chain has TRBV9 and TRBJ2-5; D perhaps matches TRBD2 (5 bases). The CDR3 here is CASSVSVGDQETQYF. The CDR3 nucleotides read TGTGCCAGCAGCGTATCGGTCGGGGACCAAGAGACCCAGTACTTC.